This T cell receptor (beta chain) was identified in a study of beta chain features in type 1 diabetes. Isolated RNA was reverse transcribed in full, so expressed TCRB transcripts were sequenced. Sequenced by immunoSEQ multiplex PCR; TCRdb stores in-frame clones only, minus some. The repertoire holds 350,000 to 400,000 clones, over 12% seen once, with 0.019% in the top ten. The sequence was collected from a woman aged 18-29 years in good health. The sequenced sample was naive CD4+ T cells from blood.

In DNA form, the CDR3 reads TGTGCCAGCAGCCTAGGACTAGCGGGATACGAGCAGTACTTC. This encodes CASSLGLAGYEQYF. The chain is built from TRBV7-2 and TRBJ2-7, with 12 bases lining up with TRBD2. Germline V gene data show CDR1 as SGHTA and CDR2 as FQGNSA. J gave up 4 bases and V 5 bases, and 3 bases lay outside the gene matches. There are 14 residues in the CDR3.